The clone carrying this T cell receptor beta chain was observed many times. Antigen: not known. This specimen comes from a study of T cells in Graves' hyperthyroidism and ophthalmopathy. Findings of the study overall: Model predictions of ophthalmopathy came a median around 6.5 months before onset. Stable hyperthyroidism and ophthalmopathy were separated using 13 V-J signatures.

Germline assignment: CDR1 LNHDA and CDR2 SQIVND (reference sequence). The CDR3 extends over 16 amino acids. The V gene lost 4 bases and the J gene lost 0 bases, with 13 bases spanning the gap. Hyperthyroidism was newly diagnosed in patients aged 18 to 65 (duration under 2 months). Together with thyroid ultrasound, orbital computed tomography, serum thyroxine and TRAb, clinical symptoms were used for diagnoses. TCR beta CDR3 region amplification was performed from RNA transcripts. Primed by the HTBI set, a first-round RT-PCR was run on the TCR CDR3. In TCRdb, the multiplex PCR reads were re-called with MiXCR into one record per CDR3 protein. The table lists 450,000 to 700,000 distinct CDR3 sequences, around 46% of them singletons.

The chain combines TRBV19 with TRBJ1-5; D perhaps matches TRBD1 (5 bases). The sequencing input was peripheral blood or thyroid tissue (not recorded which). This TCR was sampled from a woman aged 18 to 35 with Graves' hyperthyroidism. CDR3 loop: CASSKGQQYSNQPQHF. The CDR3 DNA sequence: TGTGCCAGTAGTAAGGGGCAGCAATATAGCAATCAGCCCCAGCATTTT.